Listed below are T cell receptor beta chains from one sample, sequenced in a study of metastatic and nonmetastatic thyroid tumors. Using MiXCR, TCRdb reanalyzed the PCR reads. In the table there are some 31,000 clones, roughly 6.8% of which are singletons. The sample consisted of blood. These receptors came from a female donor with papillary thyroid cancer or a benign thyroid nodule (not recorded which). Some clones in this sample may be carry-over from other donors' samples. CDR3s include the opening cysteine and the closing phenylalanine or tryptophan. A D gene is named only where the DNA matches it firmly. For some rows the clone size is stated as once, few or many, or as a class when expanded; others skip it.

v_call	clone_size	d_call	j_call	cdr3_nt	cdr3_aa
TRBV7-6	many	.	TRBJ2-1	TGTGCCAGCAGCTCAACCCATACTACAGGCGCCAATGAGCAGTTCTTC	CASSSTHTTGANEQFF
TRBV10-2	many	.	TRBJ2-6	TGCGCCAGCAGTCAAGGGAGCTCTGGGGCCAACGTCCTGACTTTC	CASSQGSSGANVLTF
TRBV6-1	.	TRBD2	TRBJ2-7	TGTGCCATCAGTGAAGCGGGGAGAAACGAGCAGTACTTC	CAISEAGRNEQYF
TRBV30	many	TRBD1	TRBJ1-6	TGTGCCACTCTTGCGACAGGGGCGGCGAATTCACCCCTCCACTTT	CATLATGAANSPLHF
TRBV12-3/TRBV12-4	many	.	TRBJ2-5	TGTGCCAGCAGTGGCCGGGACCAAGAGACCCAGTACTTC	CASSGRDQETQYF
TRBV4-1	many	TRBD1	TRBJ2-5	TGCGCCAGCAGCATTATCGGACAGGGAGGAGAGACCCAGTACTTC	CASSIIGQGGETQYF
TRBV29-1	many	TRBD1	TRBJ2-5	TGCAGCGTCCGTCGAGACAGGGACCCCCAGTACTTC	CSVRRDRDPQYF
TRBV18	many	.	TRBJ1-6	TGTGCCAGCTCACCACCGGGTTCACCCCTCCACTTT	CASSPPGSPLHF
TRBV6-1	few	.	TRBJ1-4	TGCGCCAGCAGTGAGAGGGCAACTAATGAAAAACTGTTTTTT	CASSERATNEKLFF
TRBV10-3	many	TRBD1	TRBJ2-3	TGTGCCATAACAGGGGGCATCTTAGGAACAGATACGCAGTATTTT	CAITGGILGTDTQYF
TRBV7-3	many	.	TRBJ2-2	TGTGCCAGCAGCTTACTTGGGACGAGGGAGCTGTTTTTT	CASSLLGTRELFF
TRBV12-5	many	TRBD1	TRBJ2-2	TGTGCTAGTGGTACGACAGGGGGCTACACCGGGGAGCTGTTTTTT	CASGTTGGYTGELFF
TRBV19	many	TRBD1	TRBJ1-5	TGTGCCAGTAGTATAGTGGCGGGACAGGGGGATCAGCCCCAGCATTTT	CASSIVAGQGDQPQHF